These 18 T cell receptor beta chains came from one sample sequenced in a study of memory CD4+ T cells and cytomegalovirus serostatus. TCRdb's copy holds only in-frame clones and misses some; the assay was immunoSEQ multiplex PCR. This table has about 42,000 clones, 65% to 80% appearing once. The sort gate was single viable CD3+CD4+CD8-CD45RO+ cells for memory CD4+ T cells. The sequencing sample was made of memory CD4+ T cells from blood. These receptors were taken from an adult in good health and CMV-seronegative.

This chain joins TRBV29-1 and TRBJ1-1; D possibly corresponds to TRBD1 (5 bases). Looked up from germline, CDR1 is SQVTM and CDR2 is ANQGSEA. The CDR3 consists of 13 residues. V lost 4 bases and J lost 5, with 14 bases in between. The chain's CDR3 is CSVGFGGRTEAFF. The CDR3 DNA reads as TGCAGCGTTGGTTTCGGGGGACGAACTGAAGCTTTCTTT.

This clone has just a few counts. This rearrangement joins TRBV4-1 to TRBJ1-1; D not resolved. Trimming cost V 4 bases and J 1 base, with 13 bases left between them. The CDR3 length is 15 residues. The germline V gene encodes CDR1 MGHRA and CDR2 YSYEKL. This CDR3 is CASSPAGRRNTEAFF. CDR3 DNA: TGCGCCAGCAGCCCAGCAGGACGGCGGAACACTGAAGCTTTCTTT.

The sample holds one count of this clone. The V and J genes are TRBV28 and TRBJ1-2, with D hard to call. The germline V gene encodes CDR1 MDHEN and CDR2 SYDVKM. Trimming took 4 bases from V and 2 from J, leaving 14 bases between them. This CDR3 is 15 amino acids long. The CDR3 protein is CASSSEGKPNYGYTF. The CDR3 DNA reads as TGTGCCAGCAGTTCGGAGGGCAAACCAAACTATGGCTACACCTTC.

In DNA form, the CDR3 reads TGTGCCAGCACGCCCGGGGCAGACCTCTCCTACGAGCAGTACTTC. Protein sequence: CASTPGADLSYEQYF. The genes are TRBV28 and TRBJ2-7; D is possibly TRBD1 or TRBD2 (5 bases each). In germline, CDR1 is MDHEN, CDR2 SYDVKM. Trimming took 7 bases from V and 0 from J, leaving 16 bases between them. The CDR3 totals 15 residues.

As regards this clone: A junction end diverges from the germline sequence, so it may reflect a read error. The rearrangement uses TRBV11-3 and TRBJ2-2; 7 bases are a match to TRBD1. This CDR3 has 13 residues. CDR1 is SGHNT, CDR2 YENEEA, per germline. CDR3 bases: TGTGCCAGCAGACAGGGGAGAGGACGGGGAGCTGTTTTT. The encoded protein is CASRQGRGRGAVF.

The V call is TRBV11-2, the J call TRBJ2-7; TRBD1 or TRBD2 may be the D gene (5 bases each). V lost 1 base, J lost 7 bases, and 14 bases lay in between. This CDR3 is 14 amino acids long. The germline V gene encodes CDR1 SGHAT and CDR2 FQNNGV. CDR3 amino acids: CASSLGQGEGEQYF. CDR3 nucleotide sequence: TGTGCCAGCAGCTTAGGGCAGGGAGAGGGAGAGCAGTACTTC.

The chain joins TRBV7-8 to TRBJ2-1; tentatively, D is TRBD1 (5 bases). V gave up 1 base and J gave up 3 bases, with 7 bases separating them. CDR1 is SGHVS, CDR2 FQNEAQ, per germline. This CDR3 comprises 14 residues. The CDR3 DNA is TGTGCCAGCAGCTTAGAGGGGCGCTACAATGAGCAGTTCTTC. Translation gives CASSLEGRYNEQFF.

The chain recombines TRBV28 with TRBJ1-1; D might be TRBD1 (5 bases). The V end lost 6 bases, the J end lost 0 bases, and 17 bases lay between the germline ends. Looked up from germline, CDR1 is MDHEN and CDR2 is SYDVKM. The CDR3 has 16 amino acids. CDR3 bases: TGTGCCAGCAGGATTTTCTCGGGACGGATGAACACTGAAGCTTTCTTT. This translates into CASRIFSGRMNTEAFF.

The CDR3 DNA reads TGTGCCAGCAGCCCCTCGAGGGGAGGCTTTGACTCCTACAATGAGCAGTTCTTC. It translates to CASSPSRGGFDSYNEQFF. The chain has TRBV5-4 and TRBJ2-1; tentatively, D is TRBD2 (6 bases). The CDR3 spans 18 residues. V shed 4 bases and J shed 0 bases, with 20 bases lying between them. Germline CDR1 is SGHNT and CDR2 is YYREEE (reference sequence).

This chain joins TRBV7-9 and TRBJ1-1; 7 nucleotides agree with TRBD1. The V gene's germline CDR1 is SEHNR and CDR2 FQNEAQ (reference sequence). J was trimmed by 5 bases and V by 3 bases; bases with no gene match: 9. The CDR3 spans 15 residues. CDR3: CASSFTPNRGTEAFF. The CDR3 region has the DNA TGTGCCAGCAGCTTCACACCAAACAGGGGAACTGAAGCTTTCTTT. The full variable domain, with the rest looked up from reference TRBV7-9 and TRBJ1-1, is DTGVSQNPRHKITKRGQNVTFRCDPISEHNRLYWYRQTLGQGPEFLTYFQNEAQLEKSRLLSDRFSAERPKGSFSTLEIQRTEQGDSAMYLCASSFTPNRGTEAFFGQGTRLTVV.

For this clone: The germline gene is not matched at one end of the junction; a read error may be the cause. The chain is built from TRBV6-5 and TRBJ2-1; 10 bases are shared with TRBD2. This CDR3 comprises 15 residues. Looked up from germline, CDR1 is MNHEY and CDR2 is SVGAGI. The CDR3 DNA sequence: TGTGCCAACAGTCTTAGCGGGGGGTTCCACAATGAGCAGTTCTTC. Translating gives CANSLSGGFHNEQFF.

The J gene is TRBJ1-3, the V gene TRBV30; perhaps TRBD1 as D (5 bases). The CDR3 is 16 amino acids. Trimming shortened V by 0 bases and J by 4 bases, and 16 bases separated the two germline ends. Germline CDR1 GTSNPN, CDR2 SVGIG (reference sequence). CDR3 DNA: TGTGCCTGGAGTGTATCTCGGGGGACCGTGGGAAACACCATATATTTT. Its protein product is CAWSVSRGTVGNTIYF.

This clone was picked up one time. V usage is TRBV6-5 and J usage is TRBJ1-1; D may be TRBD1 (6 bases). The germline V gene encodes CDR1 MNHEY and CDR2 SVGAGI. The CDR3 runs to 15 residues. Trimming pared 7 bases from V and 0 bases from J, leaving 15 bases between. In DNA, the CDR3 is TGTGCCAGCACCCCTCCCGGGGGCTTGAACACTGAAGCTTTCTTT. Translation: CASTPPGGLNTEAFF.

The genes are TRBV14 and TRBJ1-6; D is undetermined. Trimming shortened V by 2 bases and J by 0 bases, and 8 bases separated the two germline ends. The length of the CDR3 is 16 residues. The germline V gene has CDR1 SGHDN and CDR2 FVKESK. The CDR3 loop is CASSQIGSSYNSPLHF. The CDR3 DNA follows: TGTGCCAGCAGCCAAATAGGGAGCTCCTATAATTCACCCCTCCACTTT.

The chain joins TRBV2 to TRBJ2-2, with D unresolved. V lost 4 bases to trimming and J lost 0 bases, with 9 bases between them. The length of the CDR3 is 15 residues. CDR1 is SNHLY, CDR2 FYNNEI, per germline. The CDR3 reads CASSARQANTGELFF. The CDR3 DNA sequence: TGTGCCAGCAGTGCTCGGCAGGCGAACACCGGGGAGCTGTTTTTT. The entire variable domain, with the rest obtained from reference TRBV2 and TRBJ2-2, is as follows: EPEVTQTPSHQVTQMGQEVILRCVPISNHLYFYWYRQILGQKVEFLVSFYNNEISEKSEIFDDQFSVERPDGSNFTLKIRSTKLEDSAMYFCASSARQANTGELFFGEGSRLTVL.

A word on this clone: The junction shows a germline mismatch at one end, possibly a read error. The chain has TRBV9 and TRBJ1-2; D is perhaps TRBD1 (6 bases). Germline V gene sequence: CDR1 SGDLS, CDR2 YYNGEE. CDR3 length: 13 residues. The CDR3 loop is CASSVGNRAHPFF. CDR3 bases: TGTGCCAGCAGCGTAGGGAACAGGGCTCACCCTTTCTTC.

The rearrangement joins TRBV19 to TRBJ1-1; a weak D match, TRBD1 (5 bases). This CDR3 is 14 amino acids long. Germline V CDR1 and CDR2: LNHDA, SQIVND (reference sequence). The V gene lost 3 bases and the J gene lost 6 bases, with 14 bases spanning the gap. The CDR3 spells CASSIRGPNAEAFF. In DNA, the CDR3 is TGTGCCAGTAGTATTAGGGGTCCTAACGCTGAAGCTTTCTTT.

This rearrangement joins TRBV5-4 to TRBJ1-1, with D unresolved. Germline V CDR1 and CDR2: SGHNT, YYREEE (reference sequence). There are 11 residues in the CDR3. V gave up 2 bases and J gave up 4 bases, with 3 bases separating them. This CDR3 reads CASSLGTEAFF. The CDR3 bases are TGTGCCAGCAGCTTAGGCACTGAAGCTTTCTTT.